There are a few counts of the clone carrying this T cell receptor beta chain. Antigen: not known. This record belongs to a study of beta chain features in type 1 diabetes. Overall study results and limits: Type 1 diabetes patients had moderately but significantly shorter TCRB CDR3s in all four CD4+ subsets. The study found fewer insertions and more deletions at VDJ junctions in type 1 diabetes patients.

Every isolated RNA sample was fully reverse transcribed, so sequencing captured expressed TCRB transcripts. The table came from immunoSEQ multiplex PCR; TCRdb's copy has only in-frame clones and leaves some out. The data show some 120,000 clones, with roughly 17% seen just once and 2.6% held by the top ten. Source material: central memory CD4+ T cells from blood. The receptor was isolated from a man younger than 35 with type 1 diabetes.

The CDR3, as DNA: TGTGCCAGCAGCTTCTCGGGGGTCCAAGAGACCCAGTACTTC. Translating it yields CASSFSGVQETQYF. The chain joins TRBV7-2 to TRBJ2-5, with D perhaps matching TRBD2 (6 bases). The CDR3 is 14 amino acids. V was trimmed by 3 bases and J by 1 base, leaving 9 bases between them. Germline CDR1 is SGHTA and CDR2 is FQGNSA.